Listed below are T cell receptor beta chains from one sample, sequenced in a study of cytomegalovirus exposure and HLA in healthy donors. Using immunoSEQ multiplex PCR, the repertoire was profiled, and TCRdb retains in-frame clones only, with some absent. This table has about 360,000 clones, roughly 88% appearing once. Sequenced material: PBMCs. The receptors here all came from a young woman in good health and CMV-seronegative. CDR3s include the opening cysteine and the closing phenylalanine or tryptophan. The D gene is left open where the match is weak. Expanded clones get a size class; other rows say once, few or many, or leave the size out.

TRBJ1-2 | . | TRBV6-1 | . | CASSTGVNYGYTF | TGTGCCAGCAGTACCGGGGTGAACTATGGCTACACCTTC
TRBJ1-6 | few | TRBV15 | . | CATSSRAGHSPLHF | TGTGCCACCAGCAGCAGAGCAGGGCACTCACCCCTCCACTTT
TRBJ2-7 | . | TRBV25-1 | . | CASSPAYEQYF | TGTGCCAGCAGTCCTGCCTACGAGCAGTACTTC
TRBJ2-2 | . | TRBV27 | . | CASSLSGTYTGELFF | TGTGCCAGCAGTTTATCCGGGACATACACCGGGGAGCTGTTTTTT
TRBJ2-7 | . | TRBV6-1 | . | CASSEARVWNEQYF | TGTGCCAGCAGTGAAGCGAGGGTTTGGAACGAGCAGTACTTC
TRBJ2-2 | . | TRBV5-1 | . | CASSWGANTGELFF | TGCGCCAGCAGCTGGGGGGCGAACACCGGGGAGCTGTTTTTT
TRBJ1-5 | . | TRBV28 | TRBD1 | CASSRPGTGPSGNQPQHF | TGTGCCAGCAGCCGTCCCGGGACAGGGCCCAGTGGCAATCAGCCCCAGCATTTT
TRBJ1-2 | . | TRBV5-1 | TRBD1 | CASSYHWDRGNGYTF | TGCGCCAGCAGCTACCACTGGGACAGGGGGAATGGCTACACCTTC
TRBJ1-4 | . | TRBV5-3 | TRBD1 | CARSPRTGGVSNEKLFF | TGTGCCAGAAGCCCTCGGACAGGGGGCGTTTCTAATGAAAAACTGTTTTTT
TRBJ1-5 | . | TRBV6-6 | TRBD1 | CASSPDREVQPQHF | TGTGCCAGCAGCCCGGACAGGGAAGTACAGCCCCAGCATTTT